This T cell receptor (beta chain) was sequenced in a study of beta chain features in type 1 diabetes. CDR3 length: 15 residues. V was trimmed by 0 bases and J by 0 bases, leaving 6 bases between them. Germline V gives CDR1 GTSNPN, CDR2 SVGIG (reference sequence). Comments on this clone: This sample also contains other DNA sequences that code for the same CDR3.

TCRB transcripts that were expressed got sequenced, as all of the isolated RNA had been reverse transcribed. Measured with immunoSEQ multiplex PCR; TCRdb has only the in-frame clones, and not every one. The table lists approximately 470,000 clones, around 28% of them singletons. The chain combines TRBV30 with TRBJ2-6; D not certain. Sequencing was done on a sample of naive CD4+ T cells from blood. The receptor was isolated from a man aged 18 to 35 in good health. CDR3 sequence reads: CAWSVGLSGANVLTF. CDR3 bases: TGTGCCTGGAGTGTAGGCCTCTCTGGGGCCAACGTCCTGACTTTC.